This T cell receptor (beta chain) originates from a study of blood T cell repertoires in COVID-19. Trimming removed 5 bases from V and 4 bases from J, with 18 bases in between. CDR1 and CDR2 from the germline V gene are SEHNR and FQNEAQ (reference sequence). The CDR3 has 15 residues. The protocol was immunoSEQ multiplex PCR, while the TCRdb copy is restricted to in-frame clones and leaves out a portion. The top ten hold roughly 1.2% of the sample, which has approximately 150,000 clones, more than 85% seen once. The gene calls are TRBV7-9 and TRBJ2-7, with a possible D match to TRBD1 (6 bases). Sequencing was performed on PBMCs or T cells enriched from blood (not recorded which). This TCR came from a human donor with acute COVID-19. The donor label of this sample is uncertain. The CDR3 sequence: CASSLSRGGRYEQYF. CDR3 DNA sequence: TGTGCCAGCAGCCTCAGCAGGGGTGGACGGTACGAGCAGTACTTC.